This T cell receptor beta chain was sequenced in a study of blood T cell repertoires in COVID-19. At the level of the study: Sample material is recorded as cDNA or gDNA derived from T cells, B-cell-depleted T cells, or PBMCs.

Sequencing was performed with immunoSEQ multiplex PCR; in TCRdb, only in-frame clones are kept and a portion is missing. The profile covers about 210,000 clones, with under 95% appearing a single time and 1% to 1.5% taken by the ten largest. The V segment lost 3 bases and the J segment 6 bases; nucleotides outside the gene matches: 10. The CDR3 has 17 residues. Germline V CDR1 and CDR2: MDHEN, SYDVKM. V is TRBV28 and J is TRBJ2-7; 14 bases map to TRBD2. Source material: peripheral blood. This receptor was identified in a man aged 25 to 40 with acute or convalescent COVID-19. The CDR3: CASSFAGTSGRAGEQYF. The CDR3 bases are TGTGCCAGCAGTTTCGCTGGGACTAGCGGGAGAGCCGGCGAGCAGTACTTC.